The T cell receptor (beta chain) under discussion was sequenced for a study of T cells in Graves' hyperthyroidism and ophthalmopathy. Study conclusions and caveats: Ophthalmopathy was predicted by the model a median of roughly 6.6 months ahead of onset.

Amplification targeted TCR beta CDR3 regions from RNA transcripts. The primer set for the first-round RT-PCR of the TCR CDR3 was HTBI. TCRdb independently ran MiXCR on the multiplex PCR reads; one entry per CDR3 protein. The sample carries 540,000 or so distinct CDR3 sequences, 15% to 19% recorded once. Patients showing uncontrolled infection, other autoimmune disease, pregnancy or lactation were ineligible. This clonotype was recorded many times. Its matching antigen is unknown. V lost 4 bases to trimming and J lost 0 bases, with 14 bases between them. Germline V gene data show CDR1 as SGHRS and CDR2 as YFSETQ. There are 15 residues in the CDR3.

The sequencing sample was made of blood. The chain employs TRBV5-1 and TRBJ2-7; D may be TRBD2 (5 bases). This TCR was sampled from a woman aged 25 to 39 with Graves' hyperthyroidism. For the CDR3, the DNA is TGCGCCAGCAGCCGCGGACTTACTGACTCCTACGAGCAGTACTTC. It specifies CASSRGLTDSYEQYF.